This T cell receptor (beta chain) was found in a study of blood T cells in healthy people across ages. PCR was performed a second time for roughly 7 to 12 cycles using a sample-barcoded 5' primer and a J-beta primer mix. TCRdb itself ran the 5' RACE reads through MiXCR, one entry per CDR3 protein. Here the sample spans 550,000 to 650,000 distinct CDR3 sequences, around 27% being singletons. These same records also appear under a second study, on T cells of mothers and their children.

This receptor was taken from a boy younger than 10 in good health. The sample comprised blood.

DNA of the CDR3: TGCAGCGTAGCCCCCGCGGGAACCTACGAGCAGTACTTC. It translates to CSVAPAGTYEQYF. The rearrangement uses TRBV29-1 and TRBJ2-1, with D possibly matching TRBD2 (6 bases). Near its end, the DNA agrees better with TRBJ2-7, so the J call may be wrong. The length of the CDR3 is 13 residues. The germline V gene encodes CDR1 SQVTM and CDR2 ANQGSEA.